The T cell receptor (beta chain) described here comes from a study of blood T cell repertoires in COVID-19. The CDR3 is 15 residues long. CDR1 and CDR2 from the germline V gene are LGHDT and YNNKEL (reference sequence). V lost 0 bases and J 7 bases, leaving 13 bases between the germline ends. TCRdb keeps only in-frame clones here, not all; method: immunoSEQ multiplex PCR. Altogether just over 90,000 clones are present, less than 85% being singletons, with the ten largest covering approximately 6.8%. The TCR sequence derives from a man between 65 and 85 years old with acute or convalescent COVID-19. V usage is TRBV3-1 (or the pseudogene TRBV3-2) and J usage is TRBJ1-5; no reliable D call. The sequencing input was peripheral blood. The CDR3 nucleotides read TGTGCCAGCAGCCAAGATCTGGGAGTCGGCCAGCCCCAGCATTTT. Translation: CASSQDLGVGQPQHF.